One sample yielded the 14 T cell receptor beta chains listed below, sequenced in a study of T-cell reconstitution after alpha-beta-depleted transplantation in children. Preparation of the TCRbeta library was carried out with unique molecular identifiers. TCRdb re-called the PCR reads with MiXCR, one entry per CDR3 protein. Here the sample spans about 250,000 distinct CDR3 sequences, more than 20% being singletons. The sample consisted of PBMCs, mostly from graft donor cells, taken 360 days after TCRalphabeta/CD19-depleted stem cell transplant. The source is a female patient younger than 10 who had a stem cell transplant for congenital amegakaryocytic thrombocytopenia, so the T cells may come from the graft donor.

This rearrangement joins TRBV12-3 or TRBV12-4 to TRBJ2-6; perhaps TRBD2 as D (7 bases). This CDR3 has 14 amino acids. The germline V and J ends were trimmed by 5 bases and 4 bases, with 9 bases remaining between them. The CDR3 reads CASSGGAGANVLTF. CDR3 DNA sequence: TGTGCCAGCAGTGGGGGGGCAGGGGCCAACGTCCTGACTTTC.

The chain recombines TRBV27 with TRBJ1-5, with 7 bases lining up with TRBD1. Germline loops: CDR1 MNHEY, CDR2 SMNVEV (reference sequence). Unmatched junction bases numbered 9, after V lost 1 base and J lost 3 bases. The CDR3 extends over 17 amino acids. CDR3 region: CASSLFSGTDNNQPQHF. The CDR3 DNA sequence: TGTGCCAGCAGTTTATTCTCCGGGACAGACAACAATCAGCCCCAGCATTTT.

This clonotype was seen repeatedly, ten times or more. This chain connects TRBV20-1 to TRBJ2-3; TRBD1 matches 11 bases. The CDR3 covers 13 residues. The germline V gene has CDR1 DFQATT and CDR2 SNEGSKA (reference sequence). The junction had 1 base not matched to a gene; V was cut back by 3 bases and J by 5 bases. The DNA for the CDR3 is TGCAGTGCTAGGGGGACAGGGGGAGATACGCAGTATTTT. It specifies CSARGTGGDTQYF.

This clonotype appeared once. The rearrangement joins TRBV4-2 to TRBJ2-7; 9 bases fit TRBD2. In germline, CDR1 is LGHNA, CDR2 YNFKEQ. This CDR3 is 15 amino acids long. The junction had 6 bases not matched to a gene; V was cut back by 4 bases and J by 2 bases. CDR3 coding DNA: TGTGCCAGCAGCCCGGCTAGCGGGGACGCCTACGAGCAGTACTTC. Amino acid sequence: CASSPASGDAYEQYF.

This clonotype was seen more than once but under ten times. This sequence joins TRBV4-2 and TRBJ2-1; D is unresolved. The V gene's germline CDR1 is LGHNA and CDR2 YNFKEQ. The CDR3 is 14 residues long. The V and J ends lost 1 base and 5 bases respectively, with 9 bases between them. In DNA form, the CDR3 reads TGTGCCAGCAGCCAAGTTTCCCTTAACAATGAGCAGTTCTTC. As protein: CASSQVSLNNEQFF.

This chain joins TRBV7-8 and TRBJ1-1; 8 bases are shared with TRBD1. The CDR3 covers 14 residues. The junction had 13 bases not matched to a gene; V was cut back by 5 bases and J by 11 bases. CDR1 and CDR2 from the germline V gene are SGHVS and FQNEAQ. The chain's CDR3 is CASSPMGQDSVAFF. CDR3 DNA: TGTGCCAGCAGCCCTATGGGACAGGACTCCGTCGCTTTCTTT.

This clonotype appeared a few times. The V call is TRBV7-2, the J call TRBJ1-2; possible D gene TRBD1, 6 bases. Trimming removed 5 bases from V and 5 bases from J, with 12 bases in between. CDR1 SGHTA and CDR2 FQGNSA come from the germline V gene. The CDR3 sequence is 13 residues long. The CDR3: CASSHRTDYGYTF. The CDR3 coding sequence is TGTGCCAGCAGCCACCGGACAGATTATGGCTACACCTTC.

This chain uses TRBV2 with TRBJ1-5; D is undetermined. This CDR3 region has 12 residues. In germline, CDR1 is SNHLY, CDR2 FYNNEI. Trimming stripped 3 bases from V and 5 bases from J, with 5 bases between. The CDR3 here is CASSDSYQPQHF. The CDR3 bases are TGTGCCAGCAGTGACAGCTATCAGCCCCAGCATTTT.

This clonotype has more than one count but fewer than ten. The chain joins TRBV4-2 to TRBJ2-7, with D tentatively TRBD1 or TRBD2 (5 bases each). The CDR3 extends over 13 amino acids. Germline V gene data show CDR1 as LGHNA and CDR2 as YNFKEQ. V gave up 4 bases and J gave up 3 bases, with 10 bases separating them. The CDR3 spells CASSLWGNYEQYF. The CDR3, as DNA: TGTGCCAGCAGCCTCTGGGGGAACTACGAGCAGTACTTC.

J is TRBJ1-1 and V is TRBV7-2; maybe TRBD1 (6 bases). The CDR3 covers 15 residues. The V gene lost 5 bases and the J gene lost 6 bases, with 19 bases spanning the gap. From germline, CDR1 is SGHTA and CDR2 FQGNSA. CDR3 loop: CASSIILTGPAEAFF. The CDR3 nucleotides read TGTGCCAGCAGCATCATACTAACAGGGCCCGCTGAAGCTTTCTTT.

The V call is TRBV4-2, the J call TRBJ2-7; perhaps TRBD1 as D (6 bases). The CDR3 is made up of 16 amino acids. V was clipped by 0 bases and J by 4 bases, with 16 bases between them. The germline CDR1 and CDR2 sequences are LGHNA and YNFKEQ. CDR3 in amino acids: CASSQDPGEGGYEQYF. CDR3 nucleotides: TGTGCCAGCAGCCAAGATCCAGGGGAAGGGGGATACGAGCAGTACTTC.

This clonotype was seen more than once but under ten times. The chain joins TRBV20-1 to TRBJ2-1; the match to TRBD2 covers 10 bases. CDR3 length: 14 amino acids. V lost 4 bases and J lost 5; bases outside the gene matches: 5. Germline V gene lookup returns CDR1 DFQATT and CDR2 SNEGSKA (reference sequence). CDR3 DNA: TGCAGTGCTACACCGGGACTAGCGAACAATGAGCAGTTCTTC. It translates to CSATPGLANNEQFF.

The genes are TRBV5-5 and TRBJ1-5, with a tentative D call TRBD1 (5 bases). The germline gives CDR1 SGHKS, CDR2 YYEKEE (reference sequence). CDR3 size: 17 residues. With 4 bases removed from V and 4 bases from J, the gap between germline ends came to 21 bases. The CDR3: CASSPGPSLSVNQPQHF. CDR3 in DNA: TGTGCCAGCAGCCCGGGACCTTCTCTCTCCGTAAATCAGCCCCAGCATTTT.

The chain employs TRBV20-1 and TRBJ2-1, with 9 bases that match TRBD2. The length of the CDR3 is 18 residues. With V trimmed by 0 bases and J by 0 bases, 9 bases remained unmatched. Germline-derived CDR1 and CDR2 are DFQATT and SNEGSKA (reference sequence). For the CDR3, the DNA is TGCAGTGCTAGAGATGGGCTAGCGGGAATCGGCTCCTACAATGAGCAGTTCTTC. Amino acid sequence: CSARDGLAGIGSYNEQFF.